This TCR beta chain was captured by sequencing in a study of T-cell reconstitution after alpha-beta-depleted transplantation in children. Study-wide results and limits: By about two months after transplant, alpha-beta T cells reportedly arose from several hundred graft clones that had expanded. Some patients' high day-60 TCRbeta diversity was traced to surviving recipient T cells and thymic progenitors. Hyperexpanded clones declined; after one year, newly produced T cells mostly supplied diversity.

Unique molecular identifiers were built into the TCRbeta library. MiXCR was run by TCRdb on the PCR reads, yielding one entry per CDR3 protein. The sample holds approximately 400,000 distinct CDR3 sequences, 15% to 20% seen once. As concerns this clonotype: The antigen is undetermined.

This CDR3 is 13 amino acids long. In germline, CDR1 is LNHNV, CDR2 YYDKDF (reference sequence). V lost 4 bases and J lost 2, with 9 bases in between. The rearrangement links TRBV15 to TRBJ2-7, with unresolved D. This receptor was taken from a boy younger than two who had a stem cell transplant for Wiskott-Aldrich syndrome, so the T cells may come from the graft donor. This specimen consisted of PBMCs, mostly from graft donor cells, obtained 360 days after TCRalphabeta/CD19-depleted stem cell transplant. CDR3 in DNA: TGTGCCACCAGCACTGACACGACCTACGAGCAGTACTTC. It codes for CATSTDTTYEQYF.